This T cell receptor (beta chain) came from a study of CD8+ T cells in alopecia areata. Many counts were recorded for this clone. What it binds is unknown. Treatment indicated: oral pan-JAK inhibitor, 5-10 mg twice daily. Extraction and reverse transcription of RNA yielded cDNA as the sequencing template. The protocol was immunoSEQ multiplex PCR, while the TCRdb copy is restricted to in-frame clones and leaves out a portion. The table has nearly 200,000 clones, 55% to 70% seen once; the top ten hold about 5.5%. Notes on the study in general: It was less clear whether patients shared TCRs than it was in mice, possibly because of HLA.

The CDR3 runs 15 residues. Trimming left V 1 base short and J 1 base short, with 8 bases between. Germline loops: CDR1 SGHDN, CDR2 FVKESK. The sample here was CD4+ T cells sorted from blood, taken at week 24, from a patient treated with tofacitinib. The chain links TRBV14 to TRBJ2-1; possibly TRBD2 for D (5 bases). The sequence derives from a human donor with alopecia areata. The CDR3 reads CASSQVPGSYNEQFF. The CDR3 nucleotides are TGTGCCAGCAGCCAAGTACCGGGATCCTACAATGAGCAGTTCTTC. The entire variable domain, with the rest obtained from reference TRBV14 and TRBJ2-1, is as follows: EAGVTQFPSHSVIEKGQTVTLRCDPISGHDNLYWYRRVMGKEIKFLLHFVKESKQDESGMPNNRFLAERTGGTYSTLKVQPAELEDSGVYFCASSQVPGSYNEQFFGPGTRLTVL.